The table lists the clone carrying this T cell receptor beta chain with a few counts. The CDR3 has 13 amino acids. Trimming took off 8 bases at V and 3 bases at J, with 13 bases between the two ends. Looked up from germline, CDR1 is MNHNS and CDR2 is SASEGT. This sample is part of a study of cytomegalovirus exposure and HLA in healthy donors. Amplification used 60 Vbeta primers and 13 Jbeta primers. Clones were read by immunoSEQ multiplex PCR, and TCRdb kept only the in-frame ones, dropping some. The table has around 170,000 clones, roughly 83% seen once. The chain employs TRBV6-1 and TRBJ1-2; no clear D. Sequenced sample: PBMCs. The clonotype comes from a woman in her late teens or twenties in good health and CMV-seronegative. The CDR3 region has the DNA TGTGCCAGCTCCCCCCTTCGGGACTATGGCTACACCTTC. Translation gives CASSPLRDYGYTF.